The 20 T cell receptor beta chains presented below share a single source sample, sequenced in a study of blood T cell repertoires in COVID-19. Only in-frame clones appear in the TCRdb table, and some are missing; sequencing was by immunoSEQ multiplex PCR. The table shows 170,000 or so clones, with 75% to 90% occurring only once. Sequencing was performed on peripheral blood. These receptors came from a woman in her 70s with COVID-19, enrolled during active disease.

This sequence joins TRBV25-1 and TRBJ1-3; the D is unclear. There are 15 residues in the CDR3. Germline loops: CDR1 MGHDK, CDR2 SYGVNS. The V and J ends lost 2 bases and 1 base respectively, with 9 bases between them. CDR3 in amino acids: CASSEHGWSGNTIYF. The CDR3 DNA reads as TGTGCCAGCAGTGAACACGGGTGGTCTGGAAACACCATATATTTT. The full variable domain, with the rest looked up from reference TRBV25-1 and TRBJ1-3, is EADIYQTPRYLVIGTGKKITLECSQTMGHDKMYWYQQDPGMELHLIHYSYGVNSTEKGDLSSESTVSRIRTEHFPLTLESARPSHTSQYLCASSEHGWSGNTIYFGEGSWLTVV.

The chain has TRBV5-1 and TRBJ1-2, with TRBD1 as a possible D gene (5 bases). Germline values: CDR1 SGHRS, CDR2 YFSETQ. V gave up 1 base and J gave up 6 bases, with 10 bases separating them. The CDR3 runs to 13 residues. CDR3 sequence reads: CASSLQGRDGYTF. The CDR3 DNA follows: TGCGCCAGCAGCTTGCAGGGAAGGGATGGCTACACCTTC.

V is TRBV24-1 and J is TRBJ2-3; D is undetermined. Germline values: CDR1 KGHDR, CDR2 SFDVKD. The CDR3 spans 13 residues. V was pared by 12 bases and J by 1 base, with 13 bases between. This CDR3 reads CASHRSGTDTQYF. DNA for the CDR3: TGTGCCTCTCATAGAAGCGGCACAGATACGCAGTATTTT.

This chain joins TRBV18 and TRBJ1-2, with unresolved D. The length of the CDR3 is 17 residues. From germline, CDR1 is KGHSH and CDR2 LQKENI. V lost 6 bases, J lost 1 base, and 21 bases lay in between. The CDR3 is CASSPRAGWGFNYGYTF. Written as DNA, the CDR3 is TGTGCCAGCTCCCCGCGGGCAGGCTGGGGTTTTAACTATGGCTACACCTTC. The full variable domain, rest sourced from reference TRBV18 and TRBJ1-2, is NAGVMQNPRHLVRRRGQEARLRCSPMKGHSHVYWYRQLPEEGLKFMVYLQKENIIDESGMPKERFSAEFPKEGPSILRIQQVVRGDSAAYFCASSPRAGWGFNYGYTFGSGTRLTVV.

The CDR3 sequence is CASSPISGLSYNEQFF. The DNA of the CDR3 is TGTGCCAGCAGCCCGATTAGCGGCCTCTCCTACAATGAGCAGTTCTTC. The chain employs TRBV7-9 and TRBJ2-1; D might be TRBD2 (6 bases). There are 16 residues in the CDR3. CDR1 and CDR2 (germline): SEHNR, FQNEAQ (reference sequence). V lost 5 bases to trimming and J lost 0 bases, with 14 bases between them.

This rearrangement joins TRBV27 to TRBJ2-5; D gene ambiguous. Trimming shortened V by 10 bases and J by 0 bases, and 6 bases separated the two germline ends. There are 11 residues in the CDR3. CDR1 is MNHEY, CDR2 SMNVEV, per germline (reference sequence). CDR3 region: CATQYQETQYF. The CDR3 nucleotides are TGTGCCACCCAGTACCAAGAGACCCAGTACTTC.

The chain employs TRBV3-1 (or the pseudogene TRBV3-2) and TRBJ2-5; D possibly corresponds to TRBD1 (7 bases). Trimming shortened V by 5 bases and J by 5 bases, and 15 bases separated the two germline ends. Germline lookup yields CDR1 LGHDT and CDR2 YNNKEL (reference sequence). This CDR3 comprises 14 residues. Here the CDR3 DNA reads TGTGCCAGCAGCAAAGGGTCAGGGGGGGAGACCCAGTACTTC. Translation: CASSKGSGGETQYF.

CDR3 nucleotide sequence: TGTGCCAGCAGTTTACTCAATATAGCGGGAGGGCCCAACAATGAGCAGTTCTTC. It yields the protein CASSLLNIAGGPNNEQFF. The chain links TRBV27 to TRBJ2-1, with 11 bases matching TRBD2. The germline CDR1 and CDR2 sequences are MNHEY and SMNVEV (reference sequence). CDR3 length equals 18 residues. The junction had 11 bases not matched to a gene; V was cut back by 2 bases and J by 5 bases.

V and J are TRBV24-1 and TRBJ2-3; D uncertain. There are 16 residues in the CDR3. Trimming cost V 3 bases and J 0 bases, with 12 bases left between them. Germline CDR1 and CDR2: KGHDR and SFDVKD. CDR3 sequence (DNA): TGTGCCACCAGTGATCCAGATGGGCAGAGCACAGATACGCAGTATTTT. This sequence encodes CATSDPDGQSTDTQYF.

V and J are TRBV11-3 and TRBJ2-7, with 7 bases matching TRBD1. The J segment lost 7 bases and the V segment lost 5 bases, leaving 8 bases of the junction unmatched. The CDR3 loop spans 13 amino acids. Germline CDR1 is SGHNT and CDR2 is YENEEA. CDR3: CASSQRQGREQYF. DNA for the CDR3: TGTGCCAGCAGCCAGAGACAGGGAAGGGAGCAGTACTTC.

This chain joins TRBV11-2 and TRBJ1-1; the D gene is possibly TRBD1 (6 bases). Deletions cut 1 base from V and 10 bases from J, with 13 bases between. Looked up from germline, CDR1 is SGHAT and CDR2 is FQNNGV. This CDR3 spans 13 amino acids. The CDR3: CASSLVGDIGAFF. CDR3 DNA: TGTGCCAGCAGCTTAGTAGGGGACATAGGAGCTTTCTTT.

The CDR3 spells CASSHISREQFF. In DNA form, the CDR3 reads TGTGCCAGCAGCCATATCTCCCGTGAGCAGTTCTTC. The gene calls are TRBV6-2 or TRBV6-3 and TRBJ2-1; D call uncertain. V shed 6 bases and J shed 9 bases, with 12 bases lying between them. The CDR3 sequence is 12 residues long. Germline CDR1 MNHEY, CDR2 SVGEGT.

The gene calls are TRBV15 and TRBJ2-1, with TRBD2 matching 10 bases. Germline V gives CDR1 LNHNV, CDR2 YYDKDF (reference sequence). The junction had 8 bases not matched to a gene; V was cut back by 0 bases and J by 6 bases. CDR3 length: 17 residues. CDR3 nucleotides: TGTGCCACCAGCAGAGAGTTTAGACTAGCGGGTTCCAATGAGCAGTTCTTC. Translation gives CATSREFRLAGSNEQFF. Full variable domain (missing parts from reference TRBV15 and TRBJ2-1): DAMVIQNPRYQVTQFGKPVTLSCSQTLNHNVMYWYQQKSSQAPKLLFHYYDKDFNNEADTPDNFQSRRPNTSFCFLDIRSPGLGDTAMYLCATSREFRLAGSNEQFFGPGTRLTVL.

The chain joins TRBV3-1 (or the pseudogene TRBV3-2) to TRBJ1-1; D possibly corresponds to TRBD1 (5 bases). Germline V gene sequence: CDR1 LGHDT, CDR2 YNNKEL (reference sequence). The CDR3 extends over 18 amino acids. V lost 0 bases and J 0 bases, leaving 17 bases between the germline ends. The CDR3 region is CASSQDRRGRTMNTEAFF. The DNA for the CDR3 is TGTGCCAGCAGCCAAGATCGGAGGGGCCGAACAATGAACACTGAAGCTTTCTTT.

This CDR3 reads CATSATSLQYNEQFF. CDR3 sequence (DNA): TGTGCCACCAGTGCGACTAGCCTCCAGTACAATGAGCAGTTCTTC. The rearrangement uses TRBV24-1 and TRBJ2-1; TRBD2 agrees at 7 bases. This CDR3 has 15 amino acids. Germline V lookup: CDR1 KGHDR, CDR2 SFDVKD. Germline trimming cut 5 bases from V and 4 bases from J; bases unmatched to any gene: 7.

CDR3 loop: CAWTRPPAAEAFF. The CDR3, as DNA: TGTGCCTGGACTAGGCCCCCGGCCGCTGAAGCTTTCTTT. The genes are TRBV30 and TRBJ1-1; no reliable D call. The germline V gene encodes CDR1 GTSNPN and CDR2 SVGIG (reference sequence). CDR3 length: 13 residues. Trimming took 4 bases from V and 6 from J, leaving 15 bases between them.

This clone has a count of ten or more. The chain joins TRBV9 to TRBJ2-1, with D perhaps TRBD2 (5 bases). The ends were cut back, 0 bases at V and 9 bases at J, with 10 bases in the middle. Germline V gene sequence: CDR1 SGDLS, CDR2 YYNGEE. CDR3 length equals 13 residues. CDR3 amino acids: CASSVVGVGEQFF. In DNA form, the CDR3 reads TGTGCCAGCAGCGTAGTGGGAGTTGGTGAGCAGTTCTTC. The entire variable domain, with the rest obtained from reference TRBV9 and TRBJ2-1, is as follows: DSGVTQTPKHLITATGQRVTLRCSPRSGDLSVYWYQQSLDQGLQFLIQYYNGEERAKGNILERFSAQQFPDLHSELNLSSLELGDSALYFCASSVVGVGEQFFGPGTRLTVL.

V gene TRBV19 combines with J gene TRBJ2-7; a possible D gene is TRBD2 (5 bases). V dropped 1 base and J dropped 4 bases, with 11 bases sitting between them. Germline V gene sequence: CDR1 LNHDA, CDR2 SQIVND (reference sequence). This CDR3 has 14 amino acids. For the CDR3, the DNA is TGTGCCAGTAGTATAGTGTACGGGGAATACGAGCAGTACTTC. Protein sequence: CASSIVYGEYEQYF.

The chain joins TRBV19 to TRBJ2-2; 7 bases map to TRBD2. CDR1 and CDR2 (germline): LNHDA, SQIVND (reference sequence). V gave up 7 bases and J gave up 2 bases; unmatched junction bases: 7. The CDR3 totals 15 residues. CDR3 sequence reads: CASKGLAANTGELFF. The CDR3 DNA reads TGTGCCAGTAAAGGGCTAGCGGCTAACACCGGGGAGCTGTTTTTT.

The V call is TRBV27, the J call TRBJ1-4, with a possible D match to TRBD1 (5 bases). V was shortened by 5 bases and J by 7 bases, with 17 bases between the two germline ends. Germline CDR1 and CDR2: MNHEY and SMNVEV (reference sequence). The CDR3 runs 15 residues. This CDR3 reads CASSRGGGRSEKLFF. The CDR3 coding sequence is TGTGCCAGCAGTCGTGGGGGAGGAAGGAGTGAAAAACTGTTTTTT.